This T cell receptor beta chain is drawn from a study of T cells in Graves' hyperthyroidism and ophthalmopathy. Regarding the study as a whole: Separation of ophthalmopathy from stable hyperthyroidism was achieved by a 13 V-J model.

There were TCR beta CDR3 regions amplified from RNA transcripts. In the first-round RT-PCR of the TCR CDR3, the HTBI primer set was used. TCRdb reprocessed the multiplex PCR reads with MiXCR, giving one entry per CDR3 protein. This table has a few hundred thousand distinct CDR3 sequences, roughly 50% appearing once. Germline-derived CDR1 and CDR2 are MGHDK and SYGVNS. This CDR3 spans 16 amino acids. V was pared by 3 bases and J by 7 bases, with 12 bases of the junction left unmatched. This clonotype occurred a few times. The antigen is undetermined. This TCR was sampled from a woman between 18 and 29 years old with Graves' hyperthyroidism. The V and J genes are TRBV25-1 and TRBJ2-7; 10 bases are shared with TRBD2. Sequenced: peripheral blood or thyroid tissue (not recorded which). The CDR3 DNA reads TGTGCCAGCAGTGAGGAGGCTAGCGGGAGCTACAATGAGCAGTACTTC. Translation: CASSEEASGSYNEQYF.